The entry below gives a single T cell receptor (beta chain) sequence along with its context. This specimen comes from a study of T cell responses to AZD1222 COVID-19 vaccine. Sequenced by immunoSEQ multiplex PCR; TCRdb stores in-frame clones only, minus some. Found here are about 48,000 clones, about 86% of them singletons; the top ten hold less than 7%. V was pared by 2 bases and J by 4 bases, with 6 bases between. This CDR3 has 12 residues. The germline V gene has CDR1 SGHNT and CDR2 YYREEE (reference sequence). The chain joins TRBV5-4 to TRBJ1-1; D is unresolved. Sequences were derived from peripheral blood, sampled 28 days after the second AZD1222 dose. This TCR came from an adult who received the AZD1222 COVID-19 vaccine. DNA of the CDR3: TGTGCCAGCAGCTTCGGACGCACTGAAGCTTTCTTT. It encodes CASSFGRTEAFF.